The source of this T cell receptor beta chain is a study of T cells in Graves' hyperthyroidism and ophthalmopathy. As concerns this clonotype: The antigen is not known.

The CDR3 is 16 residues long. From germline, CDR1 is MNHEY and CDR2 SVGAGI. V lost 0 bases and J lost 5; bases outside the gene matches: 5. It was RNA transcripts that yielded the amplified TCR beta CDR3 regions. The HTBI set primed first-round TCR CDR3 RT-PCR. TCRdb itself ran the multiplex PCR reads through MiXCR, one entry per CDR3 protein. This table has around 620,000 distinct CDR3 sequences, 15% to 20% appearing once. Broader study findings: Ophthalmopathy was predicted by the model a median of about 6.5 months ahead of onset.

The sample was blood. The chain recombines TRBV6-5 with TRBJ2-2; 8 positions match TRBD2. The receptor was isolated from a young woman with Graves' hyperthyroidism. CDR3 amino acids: CASSYSSAGETGELFF. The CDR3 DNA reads TGTGCCAGCAGTTACTCGTCAGCGGGAGAAACCGGGGAGCTGTTTTTT.